A single sample is the source of the 32 T cell receptor beta chains below, sequenced in a study of identical twins. TCRdb passed the 5' RACE reads through MiXCR, listing each CDR3 protein once. The table records 240,000 or so distinct CDR3 sequences, around 6.6% of them present only once. The same data also contributed to another study, on yellow fever vaccine responses in identical twins.

The sequencing input was memory (CD45RO+) T cells sorted from blood. These receptor sequences come from a young woman in good health.

This clonotype occurred a few times. V is TRBV3-1 and J is TRBJ1-6, with 7 bases that match TRBD1. CDR3 length: 15 residues. With V trimmed by 2 bases and J by 9 bases, 7 bases remained unmatched. Germline V lookup: CDR1 LGHDT, CDR2 YNNKEL (reference sequence). CDR3 in amino acids: CASSQLEGGRSPLHF. The CDR3 coding sequence is TGTGCCAGCAGCCAATTGGAAGGGGGCCGTTCACCCCTCCACTTT.

This clonotype has a handful of counts. The chain uses TRBV6-1 and TRBJ1-4; TRBD1 matches 9 bases. Germline CDR1 is MNHNS and CDR2 is SASEGT. The CDR3 loop spans 17 amino acids. With 6 bases clipped from V and 3 bases from J, the junction kept 11 bases outside the gene matches. CDR3 loop: CASSERDRGAANEKLFF. Here the CDR3 DNA reads TGTGCCAGCAGCGAACGAGACAGGGGGGCGGCTAATGAAAAACTGTTTTTT.

The sample holds a few counts of this clonotype. The chain carries TRBV3-1 and TRBJ2-5; TRBD2 matches 9 bases. J gave up 3 bases and V 4 bases, and 6 bases lay outside the gene matches. In germline, CDR1 is LGHDT, CDR2 YNNKEL (reference sequence). The CDR3 extends over 15 amino acids. CDR3 DNA sequence: TGTGCCAGCAGCCTCAGAGCGGGAGGTAAAGAGACCCAGTACTTC. Encoded protein: CASSLRAGGKETQYF.

This sequence joins TRBV11-3 and TRBJ2-6, with D unclear. The germline V gene encodes CDR1 SGHNT and CDR2 YENEEA. Between the trimmed V and J ends, which lost 0 bases and 2 bases, there was a span of 8 bases. The CDR3 has 16 residues. The CDR3: CASSLDQRAGANVLTF. The CDR3 DNA follows: TGTGCCAGCAGCTTAGATCAAAGGGCTGGGGCCAACGTCCTGACTTTC.

This clonotype was seen a handful of times. The chain has TRBV20-1 and TRBJ1-1, with D uncertain. Trimming cost V 1 base and J 1 base, with 10 bases left between them. Germline-derived CDR1 and CDR2 are DFQATT and SNEGSKA (reference sequence). CDR3 length equals 14 residues. The CDR3 bases are TGCAGTGCTAGAGGACGGGGTCGGAACACTGAAGCTTTCTTT. Translation gives CSARGRGRNTEAFF.

This clonotype has a count of ten or more. The chain employs TRBV12-3 or TRBV12-4 and TRBJ2-5; TRBD1 is a possible D gene (5 bases). This CDR3 is 14 amino acids long. The V end was cut by 6 bases, the J end by 1 base, with 12 bases between. CDR3 protein: CASSSQGLQETQYF. CDR3 nucleotides: TGTGCCAGCAGCTCGCAGGGTCTCCAAGAGACCCAGTACTTC.

The sample holds many counts of this clonotype. CDR3 DNA: TGTGCCAGCAGTTCACGCACGATCATGAACACTGAAGCTTTCTTT. Amino acids: CASSSRTIMNTEAFF. This chain uses TRBV6-5 with TRBJ1-1, with D unresolved. Trimming took off 4 bases at V and 0 bases at J, with 12 bases between the two ends. The CDR3 is 15 residues long. CDR1 and CDR2 (germline): MNHEY, SVGAGI.

This clonotype was seen a few times. V gene TRBV5-1 combines with J gene TRBJ2-5, with TRBD2 matching over 12 bases. The germline V gene has CDR1 SGHRS and CDR2 YFSETQ. The CDR3 consists of 16 residues. J was trimmed by 5 bases and V by 3 bases; bases with no gene match: 8. The CDR3 coding sequence is TGCGCCAGCAGCTCCGGGTCTAGCGGGGGGGCGGAGACCCAGTACTTC. Its translation is CASSSGSSGGAETQYF.

The rearrangement joins TRBV11-3 to TRBJ2-1; weak D call: TRBD2 (6 bases). V lost 3 bases to trimming and J lost 12 bases, with 9 bases between them. CDR3 length: 11 amino acids. The germline V gene has CDR1 SGHNT and CDR2 YENEEA. CDR3 region: CASSFGGRQFF. The CDR3 DNA sequence: TGTGCCAGCAGCTTCGGGGGACGGCAGTTCTTC.

This clonotype was counted only a few times. The genes are TRBV4-1 and TRBJ1-1; TRBD1 matches at 9 bases. CDR1 is MGHRA, CDR2 YSYEKL, per germline. V dropped 1 base and J dropped 7; count of bases not matched to a gene: 7. This CDR3 is 15 amino acids long. The CDR3 bases are TGCGCCAGCAGCCAAGCCTCCGGGACAGGGAATGAAGCTTTCTTT. Encoded protein: CASSQASGTGNEAFF.

This clonotype was counted a few times. The J gene is TRBJ2-7, the V gene TRBV29-1; D remains unclear. Looked up from germline, CDR1 is SQVTM and CDR2 is ANQGSEA. The CDR3 runs 11 residues. Trimming removed 5 bases at V and 1 base at J, with 6 bases between. The CDR3 DNA reads as TGCAGCGTTTTGGGTTCCTACGAGCAGTACTTC. It is translated as CSVLGSYEQYF.

The chain joins TRBV15 to TRBJ2-7; 7 positions agree with TRBD1. CDR3 length equals 13 residues. The V gene end was trimmed by 5 bases and the J gene end by 3 bases; junction bases not matched to a gene: 4. Germline V gene data show CDR1 as LNHNV and CDR2 as YYDKDF (reference sequence). CDR3: CATSGRGFYEQYF. Written as DNA, the CDR3 is TGTGCCACCAGCGGCAGGGGGTTCTACGAGCAGTACTTC.

This clonotype occurred a few times. V is TRBV20-1 and J is TRBJ1-2; TRBD1 matches at 7 bases. Germline CDR1 and CDR2: DFQATT and SNEGSKA (reference sequence). V lost 4 bases, J lost 2 bases, and 13 bases stayed unmatched. The CDR3 sequence is 16 residues long. The CDR3 region is CSAIRPLGQRNYGYTF. The DNA of the CDR3 is TGCAGTGCTATCCGCCCATTGGGACAGCGGAACTATGGCTACACCTTC.

The gene calls are TRBV6-1 and TRBJ2-1; 7 bases fit TRBD1. The V and J ends lost 0 bases and 9 bases, in that order; junction bases with no gene match: 8. This CDR3 comprises 15 residues. Germline values: CDR1 MNHNS, CDR2 SASEGT. The CDR3 spells CASSEASGGKGEQFF. DNA of the CDR3: TGTGCCAGCAGTGAAGCCTCAGGGGGAAAGGGTGAGCAGTTCTTC.

There are many counts of this clonotype. This rearrangement joins TRBV20-1 to TRBJ1-4; D call uncertain. Trimming cost V 5 bases and J 4 bases, with 8 bases left between them. Germline V gene data show CDR1 as DFQATT and CDR2 as SNEGSKA (reference sequence). The CDR3 loop spans 12 amino acids. CDR3 sequence (DNA): TGCAGTGCTGCCTCTTTTAATGAAAAACTGTTTTTT. This encodes CSAASFNEKLFF.

The table lists this clonotype with many counts. The genes are TRBV5-1 and TRBJ2-2; no clear D. The V and J ends lost 4 bases and 8 bases respectively, with 12 bases between them. The CDR3 runs to 13 residues. Germline lookup yields CDR1 SGHRS and CDR2 YFSETQ. CDR3 loop: CASSAGAMGELFF. The CDR3 bases are TGCGCCAGCAGCGCAGGCGCCATGGGGGAGCTGTTTTTT.

This clonotype was seen ten or more times. The CDR3 nucleotides are TGTGCCAGCAGCTTAGCATATCTGGGGGAAAATAATTCACCCCTCCACTTT. Protein sequence: CASSLAYLGENNSPLHF. The chain joins TRBV7-8 to TRBJ1-6, with D perhaps matching TRBD1 (5 bases). Germline assignment: CDR1 SGHVS and CDR2 FQNEAQ. V lost 0 bases and J 5 bases, leaving 14 bases between the germline ends. This CDR3 comprises 17 residues. Full variable domain (remainder filled in from reference TRBV7-8 and TRBJ1-6): GAGVSQSPRYKVAKRGQDVALRCDPISGHVSLFWYQQALGQGPEFLTYFQNEAQLDKSGLPSDRFFAERPEGSVSTLKIQRTQQEDSAVYLCASSLAYLGENNSPLHFGNGTRLTVT.

This clonotype has more than one count but fewer than ten. Sequence at one end of the junction differs from germline and may be a read error. The chain is built from TRBV7-3 and TRBJ2-3; possible D gene TRBD2, 6 bases. CDR3 length: 16 amino acids. Germline CDR1 SGHTA, CDR2 FQGTGA. DNA for the CDR3: TGTGCCAGCACCTTAGCGGTTATCCAACTCACAGATACGCAGTATTTT. This translates into CASTLAVIQLTDTQYF.

The V and J genes are TRBV24-1 and TRBJ2-3; TRBD2 might be the D (6 bases). Germline V gene sequence: CDR1 KGHDR, CDR2 SFDVKD. The length of the CDR3 is 15 residues. V lost 4 bases and J 2 bases, leaving 12 bases between the germline ends. CDR3 bases: TGTGCCACCAGTGACCCCGGAGGGAACACAGATACGCAGTATTTT. Protein sequence: CATSDPGGNTDTQYF.

This clonotype was seen more than once but under ten times. The V gene is TRBV5-1, the J gene TRBJ2-7; 7 bases match TRBD1. V was pared by 7 bases and J by 6 bases, with 13 bases of the junction left unmatched. Per germline, CDR1 SGHRS and CDR2 YFSETQ. The CDR3 runs to 14 residues. The CDR3 nucleotides read TGCGCCAGCGCACAGAGACAGGGTATCTCCGAGCAGTACTTC. This translates into CASAQRQGISEQYF.

The chain uses TRBV3-1 and TRBJ2-2; D may correspond to TRBD1 or TRBD2 (5 bases each). Trimming took 3 bases from V and 0 from J, leaving 8 bases between them. Germline values: CDR1 LGHDT, CDR2 YNNKEL (reference sequence). The length of the CDR3 is 15 residues. The CDR3 nucleotides are TGTGCCAGCAGCCATGGGGGACCGAACACCGGGGAGCTGTTTTTT. Protein sequence: CASSHGGPNTGELFF.

This clonotype was found many times. This chain connects TRBV18 to TRBJ2-1; D perhaps matches TRBD1 (5 bases). There are 12 residues in the CDR3. The germline V gene encodes CDR1 KGHSH and CDR2 LQKENI. Trimming removed 6 bases from V and 5 bases from J, with 8 bases in between. The CDR3 loop reads CASSATDNEQFF. CDR3 coding DNA: TGTGCCAGCTCCGCGACAGACAATGAGCAGTTCTTC.

The sample holds many counts of this clonotype. The chain couples TRBV24-1 to TRBJ2-2; D not certain. Germline CDR1 is KGHDR and CDR2 is SFDVKD. V was cut by 3 bases and J by 1 base, with 14 bases left in between. The CDR3 contains 17 residues. Here the CDR3 DNA reads TGTGCCACCAGTGATATCCAATGGGCAGGGAACACCGGGGAGCTGTTTTTT. Translated: CATSDIQWAGNTGELFF.

This clonotype was counted between two and nine times. CDR3 DNA sequence: TGTGCCAGCAGCTTGGTAAAGGATACGCAGTATTTT. This sequence encodes CASSLVKDTQYF. This rearrangement joins TRBV7-2 to TRBJ2-3; D gene unclear. The CDR3 is 12 amino acids. Looked up from germline, CDR1 is SGHTA and CDR2 is FQGNSA. With 3 bases removed from V and 6 bases from J, the gap between germline ends came to 7 bases.

The chain employs TRBV29-1 and TRBJ2-2, with D maybe TRBD1 (5 bases). The CDR3 is 14 residues long. V was trimmed by 6 bases and J by 6 bases, leaving 17 bases between them. Germline V gene lookup returns CDR1 SQVTM and CDR2 ANQGSEA. As DNA, the CDR3 is TGCAGCGTGACCTCCAGGGTTGAGGCCGGGGAGCTGTTTTTT. Protein product: CSVTSRVEAGELFF.

This clonotype was seen ten or more times. V is TRBV29-1 and J is TRBJ2-3; perhaps TRBD2 as D (6 bases). CDR3 length: 12 amino acids. Per the germline V gene, CDR1 is SQVTM and CDR2 is ANQGSEA. Trimming removed 1 base from V and 6 bases from J, with 8 bases in between. The chain's CDR3 is CSVEGLEDTQYF. The CDR3 DNA follows: TGCAGCGTTGAAGGACTAGAGGATACGCAGTATTTT.

At least ten counts were recorded for this clonotype. The gene calls are TRBV10-3 and TRBJ2-4; TRBD2 aligns across 7 bases. The CDR3 has 19 residues. With 3 bases clipped from V and 0 bases from J, the junction kept 14 bases outside the gene matches. Germline values: CDR1 ENHRY, CDR2 SYGVKD. This chain's CDR3 is CAISERWEGRIGAKNIQYF. DNA for the CDR3: TGTGCCATCAGTGAACGGTGGGAGGGCCGTATTGGAGCCAAAAACATTCAGTACTTC.

This clonotype was seen a few times. The chain employs TRBV21-1 and TRBJ2-2; the table's D call, TRBD2, was not checked against the DNA. TRBV21-1 has pseudogene status. The CDR3 length is 18 residues. The CDR3 loop reads CASSAATSGRNGGGELFF. In DNA form, the CDR3 reads TGTGCCAGCAGCGCGGCGACTAGCGGGAGGAACGGAGGCGGGGAGCTGTTTTTT.

This clonotype has only a few counts. The V and J genes are TRBV20-1 and TRBJ2-7; 7 bases align to TRBD1. Germline assignment: CDR1 DFQATT and CDR2 SNEGSKA (reference sequence). The CDR3 has 13 amino acids. With V trimmed by 2 bases and J by 2 bases, 3 bases remained unmatched. CDR3 DNA sequence: TGCAGTGCTAGATCAGGGGGTCCCTACGAGCAGTACTTC. Encoded protein: CSARSGGPYEQYF.

With regard to this clonotype: It may be a read error: a sequence one base away is much more abundant. The V and J genes are TRBV7-9 and TRBJ2-5, with D maybe TRBD1 (5 bases). This CDR3 is built from 15 residues. Germline V gene lookup returns CDR1 SEHNR and CDR2 FQNEAQ (reference sequence). The germline V and J ends were trimmed by 5 bases and 3 bases, with 16 bases remaining between them. CDR3: CASSPGSGSEETQYF. CDR3 coding DNA: TGTGCCAGCAGCCCTGGGTCAGGGTCGGAAGAGACCCAGTACTTC. Filled out from reference TRBV7-9 and TRBJ2-5, the complete variable domain reads DTGVSQNPRHKITKRGQNVTFRCDPISEHNRLYWYRQTLGQGPEFLTYFQNEAQLEKSRLLSDRFSAERPKGSFSTLEIQRTEQGDSAMYLCASSPGSGSEETQYFGPGTRLLVL.

This clonotype was observed a few times. The chain recombines TRBV6-5 with TRBJ2-5, with D perhaps TRBD1 (5 bases). Trimming removed 0 bases from V and 0 bases from J, with 8 bases in between. Per the germline V gene, CDR1 is MNHEY and CDR2 is SVGAGI. CDR3 length: 15 amino acids. The DNA of the CDR3 is TGTGCCAGCAGTTACTCGCCAGGGAACCAAGAGACCCAGTACTTC. It translates to CASSYSPGNQETQYF.

In this sample, this clonotype turned up a few times. The chain couples TRBV14 to TRBJ2-1; D may be TRBD2 (6 bases). Trimming took 1 base from V and 0 from J, leaving 7 bases between them. This CDR3 contains 15 residues. Germline V CDR1 and CDR2: SGHDN, FVKESK. The CDR3 here is CASSQGRDSYNEQFF. The CDR3 DNA reads as TGTGCCAGCAGCCAAGGGCGGGACTCCTACAATGAGCAGTTCTTC.